This T cell receptor (beta chain) was captured in a study of identical twins. Study-level results: The abundant beta clonotypes from cord blood had fewer insertions, and memory repertoires had none of this. Models underestimated TCR alpha sharing (out-of-frame) in monozygotic twins. Twin pairs' shared out-of-frame alpha sequences were enriched in low generation probability.

Germline-derived CDR1 and CDR2 are ENHRY and SYGVKD. This CDR3 comprises 13 residues. cDNA molecules carried unique molecular identifiers, and template switching added a universal primer site. TCRdb used MiXCR to reprocess the 5' RACE reads, holding one entry per CDR3 protein. The sample contains around 220,000 distinct CDR3 sequences, 10% of which appear only once. To note about this clonotype: The antigen is not known. Relative to the germline gene, one junction end is altered; a read error may explain this.

The sample comprised memory T cells sorted from blood. The chain is built from TRBV10-3 and TRBJ2-7; D remains ambiguous. The TCR originated in a man in his fifties or sixties in good health. CDR3 protein: CAISESSWVGADF. The DNA of the CDR3 is TGTGCCATCAGTGAGTCGTCCTGGGTTGGAGCAGACTTC.